This T cell receptor (beta chain) comes out of a study of blood T cell repertoires in COVID-19. Turning to the study itself: The origin of the acute and convalescent COVID-19 samples was the United States, Italy and Spain. Nucleic acid was either cDNA or gDNA, and it came from T cells, B-cell-depleted T cells, or PBMCs.

Only a few counts were recorded for this clone. Some clones are missing from TCRdb's copy, which holds only in-frame ones; the method was immunoSEQ multiplex PCR. The table lists about 100,000 clones, approximately 85% of them singletons. This CDR3 has 14 amino acids. V lost 10 bases and J 2 bases, leaving 18 bases between the germline ends. The TCR was taken from an older woman with acute or convalescent COVID-19. The sequenced sample was peripheral blood. The genes are TRBV23-1 and TRBJ2-7, with D tentatively TRBD2 (6 bases). TRBV23-1 is designated an ORF whose function remains uncertain. The CDR3, as DNA: TGCGCCAACGGAGGGGACTCGATTCCCTACGAGCAGTACTTC. Protein sequence: CANGGDSIPYEQYF.